The source of this T cell receptor (beta chain) is a study of cytomegalovirus exposure and HLA in healthy donors. Sequenced by immunoSEQ multiplex PCR; TCRdb stores in-frame clones only, minus some. The repertoire holds fewer than 250,000 clones, with more than 75% as singletons. The germline V gene has CDR1 SEHNR and CDR2 FQNEAQ (reference sequence). V shed 5 bases and J shed 3 bases, with 14 bases lying between them. The CDR3 loop spans 15 amino acids. Sequencing used PBMCs. This clonotype was obtained from a man younger than 35 in good health and CMV-seronegative. This chain uses TRBV7-9 with TRBJ2-1; perhaps TRBD2 as D (6 bases). Here the CDR3 DNA reads TGTGCCAGCAGCGGTAGCGGTCTGGGCTACAATGAGCAGTTCTTC. This gives the protein CASSGSGLGYNEQFF.